A selection of T cell receptor beta chains follows, all from one sample in a study of cytotoxic CD8 clonotypes in ibrutinib-treated CLL. Produced via immunoSEQ multiplex PCR; TCRdb's table is partial and in-frame only. The repertoire consists of fewer than 200,000 clones, with approximately 80% occurring once and the leading ten covering about 5%. Material: PBMCs, obtained after 24 months of ibrutinib treatment. The origin of the receptors is a human donor with chronic lymphocytic leukemia. CDR3s leave out the opening cysteine and the closing phenylalanine or tryptophan. The D gene is left open where the match is weak.

D,V,CDR3
NA,TRBV19,ASSIGAHSGANVLT
NA,TRBV4-1,ASSQGVLGAADTQY
NA,TRBV5-1,ASRVREITEAF
NA,TRBV10-3,AIIGVLYEQY
NA,TRBV27,ASSSGGILREQF
TRBD1,TRBV5-5,ASSREGGWNTEAF
TRBD2,TRBV19,ASSAGTSGVPRDEQF
TRBD2,TRBV11-2,ASSSGLAGARNEQF
NA,TRBV19,ASAGTPNTEAF
NA,TRBV5-1,ASSLSYGTNEKLF
TRBD1,TRBV5-4,ASYDLGQGGNQPQH
NA,TRBV2,ASRLSLLQSSYNEQF
NA,TRBV19,ASSPDRYSGNTIY
NA,TRBV18,ASSPGPPRGGDTQY
TRBD1,TRBV18,ASSPAGGASGQY
NA,TRBV6-5,ASSFSENTEAF
NA,TRBV9,ASSSDISYLDTEAF
TRBD2,TRBV5-1,ASSPPLAGNTDTQY
NA,TRBV27,ASSPLGPSGNQPQH
NA,TRBV6-4,ASSSSPGRGPPQH
NA,TRBV11-3,ASSSRGTGELF
TRBD1,TRBV7-8,ASSSRGQGYTAF
NA,TRBV7-9,ASSPNSGQF
NA,TRBV6-1,ASQGNGGNQPQH
NA,TRBV27,ASSYLQDDRGNEKLF
NA,TRBV2,ASSENRGGGNQPQH
NA,TRBV19,ASSDRTRPDTQY
NA,TRBV29-1,SVEGDFYEQY
TRBD2,TRBV18,ASSPGLAGTQF
NA,TRBV6-6,ASSETTDTQY
NA,TRBV14,ASSHRPYGYT
NA,TRBV19,ASSIVSLIEQDLSYNEQF
NA,TRBV7-9,ASSHRAGLRGNEQF
TRBD1,TRBV5-1,ASSSTGATNEKLF
NA,TRBV28,ASSRRGEQF
NA,TRBV28,ASSLDPGTSTYEQY
NA,TRBV25-1,ASSASGFSQPQH
NA,TRBV5-4,ASSLVENSYNSPLH
NA,TRBV13,ASSLPPSSYEQY
NA,TRBV9,ASSVDSGYGYT
NA,TRBV27,ASSFAGLNTGELF
NA,TRBV6-5,ASSYSGPRTAAF
NA,TRBV7-2,ASSLNVGETQY
TRBD2,TRBV9,ASSDSSGGNTGELF
NA,TRBV30,AWAGTAYGYT
NA,TRBV15,ATSRDSVVRRNTEAF
TRBD1,TRBV5-4,ASSQPGQGRTDTQY
NA,TRBV7-2,ASSQSTVSGNTIY
NA,TRBV6-6,ASNRDGTNYGYT
NA,TRBV30,AWSPSRLTVGNTIY
TRBD2,TRBV7-3,ASSLLLAGFSGANVLT
NA,TRBV19,ASSIVQGGYEQY
NA,TRBV6-5,ATTERRDSPLH
NA,TRBV6-5,ASSYDDRSTDTQY
NA,TRBV30,AWSTGWGDQPQH